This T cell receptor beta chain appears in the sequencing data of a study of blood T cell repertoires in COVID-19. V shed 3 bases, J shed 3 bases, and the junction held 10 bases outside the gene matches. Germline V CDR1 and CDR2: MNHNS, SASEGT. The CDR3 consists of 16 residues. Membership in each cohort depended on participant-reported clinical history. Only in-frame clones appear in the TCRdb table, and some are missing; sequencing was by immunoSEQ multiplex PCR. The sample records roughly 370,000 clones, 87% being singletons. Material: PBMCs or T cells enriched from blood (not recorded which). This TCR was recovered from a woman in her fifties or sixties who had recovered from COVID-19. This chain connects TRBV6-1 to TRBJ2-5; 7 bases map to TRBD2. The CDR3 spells CASSDPGTTSKETQYF. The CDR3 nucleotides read TGTGCCAGCAGTGACCCCGGGACTACCTCCAAAGAGACCCAGTACTTC.